Listed here are 14 T cell receptor beta chains from one sample, sequenced in a study of Graves' ophthalmopathy and Graves' hyperthyroidism. Using RNA transcripts, the TCR beta CDR3 regions were amplified. Second-round multiplex PCR followed a first-round RT-PCR using HTBI primers. Using its own MiXCR run on the multiplex PCR reads, TCRdb lists one record per CDR3 protein. The sample holds about half a million distinct CDR3 sequences, around an eighth seen once. Sequenced input: blood. The source is a woman aged 30 to 39 with Graves' ophthalmopathy.

The chain couples TRBV24-1 to TRBJ2-7; 11 positions agree with TRBD2. Germline CDR1 and CDR2: KGHDR and SFDVKD. This CDR3 comprises 16 residues. Trimming took 0 bases from V and 0 from J; bases not matched to a gene: 0. CDR3 DNA: TGTGCCACCAGTGATTTGACTAGCGGGGGCTCCTACGAGCAGTACTTC. This gives the protein CATSDLTSGGSYEQYF.

This clonotype was observed many times. The chain recombines TRBV27 with TRBJ2-7, with 8 nucleotides matching TRBD2. Germline CDR1 is MNHEY and CDR2 is SMNVEV (reference sequence). The junction had 5 bases not matched to a gene; V was cut back by 4 bases and J by 3 bases. This CDR3 has 14 amino acids. In nucleotides, the CDR3 is TGTGCCAGCAGTTCCCGCGGGGGGATCTACGAGCAGTACTTC. It specifies CASSSRGGIYEQYF.

The sample holds many counts of this clonotype. This chain joins TRBV12-3 or TRBV12-4 and TRBJ1-5; D is perhaps TRBD1 (6 bases). The CDR3 spans 15 residues. V was clipped by 3 bases and J by 3 bases, with 12 bases between them. CDR3 amino acids: CASSFVAGVNQPQHF. In DNA form, the CDR3 reads TGTGCCAGCAGTTTCGTGGCAGGGGTCAATCAGCCCCAGCATTTT.

There are many counts of this clonotype. This chain uses TRBV25-1 with TRBJ1-2; possibly TRBD1 for D (5 bases). Germline V gene lookup returns CDR1 MGHDK and CDR2 SYGVNS. Trimming took off 2 bases at V and 7 bases at J, with 17 bases between the two ends. This CDR3 region has 15 residues. CDR3 bases: TGTGCCAGCAGTGAACCCGGGACGGCCCGTCGTGGCTACACCTTC. It is translated as CASSEPGTARRGYTF.

This clonotype was picked up many times. The chain recombines TRBV10-1 with TRBJ2-5; D is possibly TRBD1 (6 bases). V was pared by 5 bases and J by 3 bases, with 10 bases between. CDR3 length: 13 amino acids. Germline lookup yields CDR1 WNHNN and CDR2 SYGVQD (reference sequence). CDR3 in amino acids: CASSLQGEETQYF. The CDR3 DNA reads as TGCGCCAGCAGTTTACAGGGAGAAGAGACCCAGTACTTC.

This clonotype was seen repeatedly, ten times or more. The chain combines TRBV6-1 with TRBJ1-6; D call uncertain. The CDR3 spans 11 residues. Germline values: CDR1 MNHNS, CDR2 SASEGT. Between the trimmed V and J ends, which lost 1 base and 11 bases, there was a span of 3 bases. CDR3 amino acids: CASSEVPPLHF. CDR3 in DNA: TGTGCCAGCAGTGAAGTACCACCCCTCCACTTT.

Worth noting for this clonotype: A much larger clone sits a single nucleotide away, making a read error possible. The CDR3 region is CDSLSRALGTQYF. CDR3 DNA: TGTGACAGCCTTAGCAGGGCCCTAGGGACCCAGTACTTC. The chain couples TRBV27 to TRBJ2-5; TRBD1 is a possible D gene (5 bases). Germline CDR1 reads MNHEY; CDR2 reads SMNVEV (reference sequence). The CDR3 has 13 residues.

This clonotype was seen many times. The chain uses TRBV20-1 and TRBJ2-7; 9 nucleotides agree with TRBD2. With V trimmed by 3 bases and J by 3 bases, 6 bases remained unmatched. The germline V gene encodes CDR1 DFQATT and CDR2 SNEGSKA (reference sequence). The CDR3 consists of 14 residues. The CDR3 nucleotides are TGCAGTGCTAGTCCCCAGCGGGAGGACTACGAGCAGTACTTC. Amino acid sequence: CSASPQREDYEQYF.

This clonotype was observed at least ten times. The chain carries TRBV12-3 or TRBV12-4 and TRBJ1-1, with 7 bases matching TRBD1. The V segment lost 5 bases and the J segment 0 bases; nucleotides outside the gene matches: 6. The CDR3 has 15 amino acids. In DNA form, the CDR3 reads TGTGCCAGCAGTAGCTGGGGACAGTTGAACACTGAAGCTTTCTTT. The encoded protein is CASSSWGQLNTEAFF.

The rearrangement links TRBV2 to TRBJ2-6, with D tentatively TRBD1 (6 bases). This CDR3 is built from 16 residues. Germline CDR1 SNHLY, CDR2 FYNNEI. V lost 6 bases and J 0 bases, leaving 12 bases between the germline ends. This chain's CDR3 is CASSRDTNSGANVLTF. The CDR3 region has the DNA TGTGCCAGCAGCCGGGACACAAACTCTGGGGCCAACGTCCTGACTTTC.

This clonotype was detected ten times or more. The chain recombines TRBV6-1 with TRBJ2-2; TRBD1 is a possible D gene (6 bases). The V end lost 7 bases, the J end lost 4 bases, and 19 bases lay between the germline ends. The CDR3 sequence is 16 residues long. Germline CDR1 is MNHNS and CDR2 is SASEGT. For the CDR3, the DNA is TGTGCCAGCATTCCCTACCTAACAGGGTCCACCGGGGAGCTGTTTTTT. Its translation: CASIPYLTGSTGELFF.

This clonotype was picked up a small number of times. This chain connects TRBV11-3 to TRBJ1-2; 7 bases agree with TRBD1. CDR3 length: 14 amino acids. The germline V gene encodes CDR1 SGHNT and CDR2 YENEEA. Trimming took 7 bases from V and 8 from J; bases not matched to a gene: 13. The chain's CDR3 is CASTNPRDSDGYTF. The CDR3 DNA is TGTGCCAGCACCAACCCCAGGGACAGCGACGGCTACACCTTC.

This clonotype was seen many times. V gene TRBV10-3 combines with J gene TRBJ1-2; D call uncertain. Trimming stripped 3 bases from V and 1 base from J, with 15 bases between. Germline CDR1 reads ENHRY; CDR2 reads SYGVKD. The CDR3 is made up of 16 amino acids. DNA for the CDR3: TGTGCCATCAGTGAACCCCAGATTGGGGTTAACTATGGCTACACCTTC. It encodes CAISEPQIGVNYGYTF.

Ten or more counts support this clonotype. J is TRBJ1-6 and V is TRBV28; 8 bases agree with TRBD1. The CDR3 runs to 14 residues. V dropped 6 bases and J dropped 9; count of bases not matched to a gene: 7. CDR1 MDHEN and CDR2 SYDVKM come from the germline V gene. CDR3 bases: TGTGCCAGCAGCAGGGGACAGGCTAGTTCACCCCTCCACTTT. Its protein is CASSRGQASSPLHF.